These T cell receptor beta chains were read from a single sample in a study of cytomegalovirus exposure and HLA in healthy donors. Measured with immunoSEQ multiplex PCR; TCRdb has only the in-frame clones, and not every one. The sample contains roughly 160,000 clones, around 80% of which appear only once. The sample was PBMCs. Receptors originate from a boy aged 2 to 10 in good health and CMV-seronegative. Each CDR3 is given with its conserved first and last residue. A D gene is named only where the DNA matches it firmly. Clone size appears in some rows only: once, few, many, or a class for an expanded clone.

D gene	V gene	J gene	clone size	CDR3 DNA	CDR3 protein
TRBD2	TRBV25-1	TRBJ2-1	once	TGTGCCAGCAGTGATATCTCTAGCGGGCTCTTCACGACCAATGAGCAGTTCTTC	CASSDISSGLFTTNEQFF
NA	TRBV5-1	TRBJ2-3	NA	TGCGCCAGCAGCTTGGGGCTAGGTGCGGGAAGCACAGATACGCAGTATTTT	CASSLGLGAGSTDTQYF
NA	TRBV2	TRBJ1-4	NA	TGTGCCAGCAGCGAAGATGGGCAGAGGGTGGGAAAACTGTTTTTT	CASSEDGQRVGKLFF
TRBD1	TRBV4-1	TRBJ2-3	NA	TGCGCCAGCAGCCAAGAAGGACAGGTCACAGATACGCAGTATTTT	CASSQEGQVTDTQYF
NA	TRBV5-1	TRBJ2-5	once	TGTGCCAGCAGCTGGGGGGTGCGCCAAGAGACCCAGTACTTC	CASSWGVRQETQYF
TRBD1	TRBV9	TRBJ1-1	NA	TGTGCCAGCAGCGGCGGCGGGACAGGGGAAGCGGGTGAAGCTTTCTTT	CASSGGGTGEAGEAFF
TRBD2	TRBV7-2	TRBJ2-4	NA	TGTGCCAGCAGCCCGCAACTAGCGGGAAGGCTAGAAAACATTCAGTACTTC	CASSPQLAGRLENIQYF
NA	TRBV6-5	TRBJ2-2	NA	TGTGCCAGCAGTCTCCTCAAACGGGGCACCGGGGAGCTGTTTTTT	CASSLLKRGTGELFF
NA	TRBV27	TRBJ1-1	NA	TGTGCCAGCAGTTCGCCCGGGGGGCGGGACACTGAAGCTTTCTTT	CASSSPGGRDTEAFF
TRBD2	TRBV5-1	TRBJ2-7	NA	TGCGCCAGCAGCTTTAGTAGCGGGGATTCCTACGAGCAGTACTTC	CASSFSSGDSYEQYF
NA	TRBV25-1	TRBJ2-7	NA	TGTGCCAGCAGTGAGGAATGGGACACGGAGCAGTACTTC	CASSEEWDTEQYF
TRBD1	TRBV5-4	TRBJ1-4	NA	TGTGCCAGCAGCTCCGGACAGGACGAAAAACTGTTTTTT	CASSSGQDEKLFF
TRBD2	TRBV7-9	TRBJ2-7	few	TGTGCCAGCAGCTCGGCGGGGAGGGGCTACGAGCAGTACTTC	CASSSAGRGYEQYF
NA	TRBV6-1	TRBJ1-2	NA	TGTGCCAGCAGTAAGGACAGCCTTAATGGCTATGGCTACACCTTC	CASSKDSLNGYGYTF
NA	TRBV19	TRBJ2-5	NA	TGTGCCAGTAGTATAGCAGGATCCGGCCAAGAGACCCAGTACTTC	CASSIAGSGQETQYF
NA	TRBV29-1	TRBJ2-5	few	TGCAGCGTTGTACGTGGGGGCCTCCAAGAGACCCAGTACTTC	CSVVRGGLQETQYF
TRBD2	TRBV13	TRBJ2-5	NA	TGTGCCAGCAGTCCTCCAACCATGGGTAGCGGGAGGGTCGAGACCCAGTACTTC	CASSPPTMGSGRVETQYF
NA	TRBV13	TRBJ2-7	NA	TGTGCCAGCAGCTCCCTAGGCGGGAATAAACCCCTCGAGCAGTACTTC	CASSSLGGNKPLEQYF
TRBD2	TRBV6-5	TRBJ2-1	NA	TGTGCCAGCAGTTCCATCTCACTAGCGGGGGGGAATGAGCAGTTCTTC	CASSSISLAGGNEQFF
TRBD2	TRBV5-6	TRBJ2-2	NA	TGTGCCAGCAGCGCGGGGGAGACGAACACCGGGGAGCTGTTTTTT	CASSAGETNTGELFF
TRBD1	TRBV10-3	TRBJ1-1	once	TGTGCCATCAGTCCCGACAGGGGATTCCACACTGAAGCTTTCTTT	CAISPDRGFHTEAFF
NA	TRBV10-3	TRBJ1-5	NA	TGTGCCGCCAGGGAGGATAGCAATCAGCCCCAGCATTTT	CAAREDSNQPQHF
NA	TRBV20-1	TRBJ2-5	NA	TGCAGTGCTAAGAAGGAGGAGACCCAGTACTTC	CSAKKEETQYF
NA	TRBV13	TRBJ2-1	once	TGTGCCAGCAGCCCGAGGGGGACTACACGGAGTGAGCAGTTCTTC	CASSPRGTTRSEQFF
NA	TRBV30	TRBJ1-1	once	TGTGCCTGGAGTCTTAGAAAGAACACTGAAGCTTTCTTT	CAWSLRKNTEAFF
NA	TRBV7-2	TRBJ2-3	NA	TGTGCCAGCAGCTTAGGCGGCGGGGCAAGCACAGATACGCAGTATTTT	CASSLGGGASTDTQYF
NA	TRBV15	TRBJ2-6	few	TGTGCCACCAGCAGAGATTTTCACTCTGGGGCCAACGTCCTGACTTTC	CATSRDFHSGANVLTF
TRBD1	TRBV27	TRBJ2-5	NA	TGTGCCAGCTCGGGCCTGGGACAGGGAGAAGAGACCCAGTACTTC	CASSGLGQGEETQYF
TRBD2	TRBV29-1	TRBJ2-3	NA	TGCAGCGTTGATCTTAGGACTAGCGTTTACACAGATACGCAGTATTTT	CSVDLRTSVYTDTQYF